The 24 T cell receptor beta chains reported below all come from one sample, sequenced in a study of a mutant IDH1 vaccine in newly diagnosed glioma. Their antigens are not known. The data were produced by immunoSEQ multiplex PCR, yet TCRdb's version contains in-frame clones alone and is incomplete. The profile shows tens of thousands of clones, roughly 79% of them singletons. Time point noted: week 5, during vaccination. Each dose delivered 300 ug of mutant IDH1 20-mer peptide subcutaneously with imiquimod. This sample comprised PBMCs, obtained from a glioma patient whose treatment included an IDH1 peptide vaccine. These receptors were collected from a man in his fifties with glioma.

The rearrangement joins TRBV6-6 to TRBJ2-2; 9 bases fit TRBD1. J lost 6 bases, V lost 6 bases, and 8 bases had no gene match. Germline CDR1 is MNHNY and CDR2 is SVGAGI (reference sequence). The CDR3 has 15 amino acids. The CDR3 spells CASSTGTGYPGELFF. The CDR3 nucleotides read TGTGCCAGCAGCACCGGGACAGGGTATCCCGGGGAGCTGTTTTTT.

The genes are TRBV15 and TRBJ2-1, with 11 bases identical to TRBD2. CDR3 length equals 16 residues. The germline gives CDR1 LNHNV, CDR2 YYDKDF (reference sequence). Losses at the gene ends were 1 base for V and 6 bases for J; bases not matched to a gene: 5. The CDR3 region is CATSRAGTSGFNEQFF. CDR3 coding DNA: TGTGCCACCAGCAGAGCCGGGACTAGCGGATTCAATGAGCAGTTCTTC.

This chain connects TRBV6-1 to TRBJ1-2, with 8 bases lining up with TRBD1. Germline CDR1 reads MNHNS; CDR2 reads SASEGT. This CDR3 comprises 15 residues. V lost 6 bases to trimming and J lost 2 bases; unmatched junction nucleotides: 8. DNA of the CDR3: TGTGCCAGCAGGGTCAGACAGGGGATAAACTATGGCTACACCTTC. Residues: CASRVRQGINYGYTF.

This rearrangement joins TRBV30 to TRBJ1-2; TRBD1 agrees at 7 bases. Germline CDR1 and CDR2: GTSNPN and SVGIG (reference sequence). V was pared by 6 bases and J by 7 bases, with 14 bases of the junction left unmatched. The length of the CDR3 is 14 residues. The CDR3 DNA sequence: TGTGCCTGCTCCTCTACAGGGGAGTCAACTGGCTACACCTTC. It encodes CACSSTGESTGYTF.

The V and J genes are TRBV7-3 and TRBJ2-6; D is perhaps TRBD2 (7 bases). Trimming took off 6 bases at V and 0 bases at J, with 15 bases between the two ends. Germline lookup yields CDR1 SGHTA and CDR2 FQGTGA. The CDR3 extends over 17 amino acids. In nucleotides, the CDR3 is TGTGCCAGCAGTGGGGAGGGGACATCCTCTGGGGCCAACGTCCTGACTTTC. Amino acids: CASSGEGTSSGANVLTF. The whole variable domain, remainder taken from reference TRBV7-3 and TRBJ2-6, is GAGVSQTPSNKVTEKGKYVELRCDPISGHTALYWYRQSLGQGPEFLIYFQGTGAADDSGLPNDRFFAVRPEGSVSTLKIQRTERGDSAVYLCASSGEGTSSGANVLTFGAGSRLTVL.

The V and J genes are TRBV2 and TRBJ1-1; D might be TRBD1 (5 bases). Trimming shortened V by 8 bases and J by 3 bases, and 10 bases separated the two germline ends. This CDR3 spans 12 amino acids. Germline V gene data show CDR1 as SNHLY and CDR2 as FYNNEI. In DNA, the CDR3 is TGTGCCAGCGCCCAGGGTGACACTGAAGCTTTCTTT. Amino acids: CASAQGDTEAFF.

V and J are TRBV19 and TRBJ2-1, with D perhaps matching TRBD1 or TRBD2 (6 bases each). The CDR3 covers 16 residues. V was trimmed by 3 bases and J by 1 base, leaving 13 bases between them. Per the germline V gene, CDR1 is LNHDA and CDR2 is SQIVND (reference sequence). This CDR3 reads CASSMSGAISYNEQFF. The DNA for the CDR3 is TGTGCCAGTAGTATGTCGGGGGCTATTTCCTACAATGAGCAGTTCTTC.

This clone is a singleton in its sample. V and J are TRBV5-1 and TRBJ1-4; D uncertain. The V end was cut by 0 bases, the J end by 12 bases, with 9 bases between. Germline assignment: CDR1 SGHRS and CDR2 YFSETQ. This CDR3 comprises 12 residues. DNA for the CDR3: TGCGCCAGCAGCTTGGAAAGATCAGAACTGTTTTTT. It specifies CASSLERSELFF.

The rearrangement links TRBV6-5 to TRBJ1-2; 10 bases line up with TRBD1. Germline-derived CDR1 and CDR2 are MNHEY and SVGAGI. The CDR3 totals 16 residues. With 3 bases clipped from V and 1 base from J, the junction kept 5 bases outside the gene matches. CDR3 in amino acids: CASSYIRTGGNYGYTF. The CDR3 DNA reads TGTGCCAGCAGTTATATTCGGACAGGGGGTAACTATGGCTACACCTTC.

By share of the sample, this clone is medium-sized (0.01 to 0.1%). The genes are TRBV9 and TRBJ1-6; D is undetermined. Germline values: CDR1 SGDLS, CDR2 YYNGEE. The CDR3 has 13 amino acids. V gave up 5 bases and J gave up 7 bases, with 10 bases separating them. The CDR3: CASRTDENSPLHF. The CDR3 region has the DNA TGTGCCAGCAGGACGGATGAGAATTCACCCCTCCACTTT.

The CDR3 loop is CASSPRQGRTEAFF. CDR3 bases: TGTGCCAGCAGCCCCCGACAGGGTAGGACTGAAGCTTTCTTT. The rearrangement joins TRBV9 to TRBJ1-1, with TRBD1 matching over 7 bases. The V gene end was trimmed by 4 bases and the J gene end by 5 bases; junction bases not matched to a gene: 8. Germline V gene lookup returns CDR1 SGDLS and CDR2 YYNGEE. CDR3 length equals 14 residues.

The chain couples TRBV5-4 to TRBJ2-2; no clear D. V gave up 5 bases and J gave up 4 bases, with 15 bases separating them. The germline V gene encodes CDR1 SGHNT and CDR2 YYREEE (reference sequence). This CDR3 is 15 amino acids long. The chain's CDR3 is CASSPEARSTGELFF. Written as DNA, the CDR3 is TGTGCCAGCAGTCCAGAGGCGCGGAGCACCGGGGAGCTGTTTTTT.

The chain has TRBV29-1 and TRBJ2-1; weak D call: TRBD2 (6 bases). This CDR3 is 14 amino acids long. Germline V gene lookup returns CDR1 SQVTM and CDR2 ANQGSEA. CDR3 in amino acids: CSFLGGRVGNEQFF. The CDR3, as DNA: TGCAGTTTCCTTGGAGGGCGAGTGGGCAATGAGCAGTTCTTC.

The chain recombines TRBV6-1 with TRBJ2-7; D unclear. The germline V gene encodes CDR1 MNHNS and CDR2 SASEGT. This CDR3 contains 14 residues. V lost 6 bases to trimming and J lost 1 base, with 13 bases between them. The CDR3 nucleotides read TGTGCCAGCAGCCCGGATAGGGCGTCCTACGAGCAGTACTTC. It codes for CASSPDRASYEQYF.

The chain links TRBV19 to TRBJ1-1, with D hard to call. The CDR3 totals 16 residues. The germline gives CDR1 LNHDA, CDR2 SQIVND (reference sequence). V was cut by 5 bases and J by 0 bases, with 16 bases left in between. The CDR3 bases are TGTGCCAGTAGTGCGGTACTCGGCTCGGTGAACACTGAAGCTTTCTTT. This sequence encodes CASSAVLGSVNTEAFF.

The genes are TRBV4-1 and TRBJ2-5; perhaps TRBD1 as D (7 bases). This CDR3 has 15 residues. Germline V gene data show CDR1 as MGHRA and CDR2 as YSYEKL. V gave up 4 bases and J gave up 5 bases, with 17 bases separating them. CDR3 amino acids: CASSLNLRGAETQYF. The CDR3 DNA sequence: TGCGCCAGCAGCCTAAACCTCAGGGGGGCGGAGACCCAGTACTTC.

The CDR3 reads CATSRSLVGLGLSDTQYF. DNA of the CDR3: TGTGCCACCAGCAGATCCCTGGTTGGACTAGGATTGTCAGATACGCAGTATTTT. The V and J genes are TRBV15 and TRBJ2-3, with TRBD2 matching over 7 bases. The V gene's germline CDR1 is LNHNV and CDR2 YYDKDF (reference sequence). The CDR3 consists of 18 residues. V was pared by 2 bases and J by 4 bases, with 15 bases of the junction left unmatched.

The chain carries TRBV11-2 and TRBJ2-1; no clear D gene. Germline CDR1 is SGHAT and CDR2 is FQNNGV. The CDR3 totals 11 residues. Trimming removed 4 bases at V and 15 bases at J, with 13 bases between. CDR3 region: CASSSPPSAFF. Written as DNA, the CDR3 is TGTGCCAGCAGCTCCCCACCATCGGCGTTCTTC.

The chain employs TRBV7-9 and TRBJ2-1, with 7 bases aligning to TRBD2. The V gene's germline CDR1 is SEHNR and CDR2 FQNEAQ (reference sequence). This CDR3 is 15 amino acids long. Trimming removed 5 bases from V and 1 base from J; junction bases left unmatched: 5. Here the CDR3 reads CASSGSSGSYNEQFF. CDR3 sequence (DNA): TGTGCCAGCAGCGGATCTAGCGGTTCCTACAATGAGCAGTTCTTC.

The chain recombines TRBV25-1 with TRBJ2-7, with 7 bases fitting TRBD2. CDR1 MGHDK and CDR2 SYGVNS come from the germline V gene. This CDR3 is 14 amino acids long. Trimming at V came to 3 bases and at J to 4 bases, leaving 6 bases not matched to a gene. CDR3 region: CASSEPGRGYEQYF. CDR3 coding DNA: TGTGCCAGCAGTGAGCCAGGGAGGGGATACGAGCAGTACTTC.

The genes are TRBV5-1 and TRBJ2-4; a weak D match, TRBD2 (7 bases). The length of the CDR3 is 12 residues. V lost 6 bases to trimming and J lost 6 bases, with 10 bases between them. Germline V CDR1 and CDR2: SGHRS, YFSETQ. The CDR3 region has the DNA TGCGCCAGCAAAGGGGGGGGAAACATTCAGTACTTC. It is translated as CASKGGGNIQYF. Full variable domain (remainder filled in from reference TRBV5-1 and TRBJ2-4): KAGVTQTPRYLIKTRGQQVTLSCSPISGHRSVSWYQQTPGQGLQFLFEYFSETQRNKGNFPGRFSGRQFSNSRSEMNVSTLELGDSALYLCASKGGGNIQYFGAGTRLSVL.

The chain carries TRBV2 and TRBJ1-6; D not certain. V lost 4 bases to trimming and J lost 0 bases, with 4 bases between them. This CDR3 region has 14 residues. Looked up from germline, CDR1 is SNHLY and CDR2 is FYNNEI. In nucleotides, the CDR3 is TGTGCCAGCAGTGTCGTCTCCTATAATTCACCCCTCCACTTT. Residues: CASSVVSYNSPLHF.

This sequence joins TRBV6-1 and TRBJ2-6; D may be TRBD2 (6 bases). CDR3 length: 18 amino acids. V was shortened by 0 bases and J by 2 bases, with 14 bases between the two germline ends. Germline V gene lookup returns CDR1 MNHNS and CDR2 SASEGT. The CDR3 region has the DNA TGTGCCAGCAGTGAAGCGCTGGCAGGGAGGACTGGGGCCAACGTCCTGACTTTC. Residues: CASSEALAGRTGANVLTF.

This clone occurred once. This rearrangement joins TRBV19 to TRBJ2-5; D is possibly TRBD1 (6 bases). Trimming left V 0 bases short and J 5 bases short, with 13 bases between. This CDR3 is built from 15 residues. Germline V lookup: CDR1 LNHDA, CDR2 SQIVND (reference sequence). CDR3 region: CASSIDLTGRETQYF. In DNA form, the CDR3 reads TGTGCCAGTAGTATAGATCTAACAGGGCGTGAGACCCAGTACTTC.